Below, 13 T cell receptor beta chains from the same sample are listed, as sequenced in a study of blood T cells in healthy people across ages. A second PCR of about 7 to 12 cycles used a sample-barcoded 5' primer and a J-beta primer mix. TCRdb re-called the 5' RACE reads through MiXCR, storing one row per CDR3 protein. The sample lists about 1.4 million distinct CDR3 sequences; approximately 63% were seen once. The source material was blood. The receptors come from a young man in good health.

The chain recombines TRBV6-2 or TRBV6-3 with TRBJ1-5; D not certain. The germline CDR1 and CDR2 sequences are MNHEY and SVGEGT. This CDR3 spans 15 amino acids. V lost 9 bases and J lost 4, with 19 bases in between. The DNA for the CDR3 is TGTGCCAGTAACTCCGGTGGACGGGGTAATCAGCCCCAGCATTTT. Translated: CASNSGGRGNQPQHF.

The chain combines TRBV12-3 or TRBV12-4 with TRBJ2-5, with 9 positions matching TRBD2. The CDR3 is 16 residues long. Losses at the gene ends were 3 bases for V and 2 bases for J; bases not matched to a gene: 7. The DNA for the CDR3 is TGTGCCAGCAGTTTTAAGCGGGGGGACCTACAAGAGACCCAGTACTTC. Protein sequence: CASSFKRGDLQETQYF.

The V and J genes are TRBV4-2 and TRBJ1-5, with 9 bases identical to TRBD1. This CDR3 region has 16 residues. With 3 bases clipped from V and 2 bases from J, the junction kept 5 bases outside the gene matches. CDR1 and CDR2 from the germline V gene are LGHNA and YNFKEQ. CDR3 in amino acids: CASSHTGGLGNQPQHF. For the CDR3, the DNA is TGTGCCAGCAGCCACACAGGGGGCTTGGGCAATCAGCCCCAGCATTTT.

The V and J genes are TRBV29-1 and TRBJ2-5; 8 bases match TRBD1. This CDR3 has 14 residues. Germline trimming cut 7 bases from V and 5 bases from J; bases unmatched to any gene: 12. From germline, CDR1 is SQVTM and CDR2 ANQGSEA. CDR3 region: CSGGRQGYMETQYF. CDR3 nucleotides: TGCAGCGGTGGACGACAGGGGTATATGGAGACCCAGTACTTC.

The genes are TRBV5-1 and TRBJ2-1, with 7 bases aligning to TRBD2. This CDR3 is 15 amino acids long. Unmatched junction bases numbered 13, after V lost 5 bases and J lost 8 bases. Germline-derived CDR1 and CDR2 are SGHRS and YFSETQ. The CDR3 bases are TGCGCCAGCAGTCGGGAGGAAGGGTCACACGATGAGCAGTTCTTC. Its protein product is CASSREEGSHDEQFF.

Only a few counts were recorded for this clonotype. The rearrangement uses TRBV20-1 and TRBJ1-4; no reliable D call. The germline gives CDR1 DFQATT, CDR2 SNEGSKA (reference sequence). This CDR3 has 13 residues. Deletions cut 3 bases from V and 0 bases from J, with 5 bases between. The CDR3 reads CSARNPTNEKLFF. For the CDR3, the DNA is TGCAGTGCTAGGAACCCAACTAATGAAAAACTGTTTTTT.

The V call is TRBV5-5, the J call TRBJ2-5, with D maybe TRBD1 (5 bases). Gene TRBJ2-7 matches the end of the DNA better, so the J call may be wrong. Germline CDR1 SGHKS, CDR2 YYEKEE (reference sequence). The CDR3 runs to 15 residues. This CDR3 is CASSPPGYKAYEQYF. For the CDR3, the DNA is TGTGCCAGCAGCCCTCCAGGGTATAAGGCCTACGAGCAGTACTTC.

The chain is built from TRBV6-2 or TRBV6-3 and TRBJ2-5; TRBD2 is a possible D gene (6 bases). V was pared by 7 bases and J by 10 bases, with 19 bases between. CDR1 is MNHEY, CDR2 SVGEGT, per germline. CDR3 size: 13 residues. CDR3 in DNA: TGTGCCAGCACCAAGGCGGGGATCGGGGTCCAGTACTTC. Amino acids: CASTKAGIGVQYF.

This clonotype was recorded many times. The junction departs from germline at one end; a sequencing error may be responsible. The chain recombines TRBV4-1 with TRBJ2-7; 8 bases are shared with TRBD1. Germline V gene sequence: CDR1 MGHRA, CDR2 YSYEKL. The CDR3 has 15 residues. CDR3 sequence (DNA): TGTGCCAGCAGTCAAGCCGGGACAGGCTCCTACGAGCAGTACTTC. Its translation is CASSQAGTGSYEQYF.

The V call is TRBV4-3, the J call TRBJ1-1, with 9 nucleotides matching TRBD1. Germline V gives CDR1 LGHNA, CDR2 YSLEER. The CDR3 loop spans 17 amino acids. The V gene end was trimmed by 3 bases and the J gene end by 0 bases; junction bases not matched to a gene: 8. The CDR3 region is CASSQAGTGLMNTEAFF. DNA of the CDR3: TGCGCCAGCAGCCAGGCCGGGACAGGGCTTATGAACACTGAAGCTTTCTTT.

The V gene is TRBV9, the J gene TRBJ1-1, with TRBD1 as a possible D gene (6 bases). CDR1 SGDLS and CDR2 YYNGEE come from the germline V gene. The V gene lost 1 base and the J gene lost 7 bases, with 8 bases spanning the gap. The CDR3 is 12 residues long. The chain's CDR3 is CASSVSGDEAFF. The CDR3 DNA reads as TGTGCCAGCAGCGTATCAGGGGATGAAGCTTTCTTT.

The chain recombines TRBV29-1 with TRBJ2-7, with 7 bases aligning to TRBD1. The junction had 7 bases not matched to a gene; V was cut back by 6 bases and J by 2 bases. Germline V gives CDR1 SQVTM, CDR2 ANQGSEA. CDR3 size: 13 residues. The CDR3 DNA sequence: TGCAGCGTAGCGACAGGGTTTCCCTACGAGCAGTACTTC. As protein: CSVATGFPYEQYF.

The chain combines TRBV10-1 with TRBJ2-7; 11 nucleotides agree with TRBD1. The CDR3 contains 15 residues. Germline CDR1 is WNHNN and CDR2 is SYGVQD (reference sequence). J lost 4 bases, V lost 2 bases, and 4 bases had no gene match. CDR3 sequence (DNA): TGCGCCAGCAGTGAGGCTGGACAGGGGGCATACGAGCAGTACTTC. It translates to CASSEAGQGAYEQYF.